This T cell receptor beta chain stems from a study of T cell responses to AZD1222 COVID-19 vaccine. Notes on the study in general: With two AZD1222 doses given, Spike-specific TCR breadth and depth both rose. Only five or six AZD1222 recipients were seropositive at baseline.

Repertoires were generated with immunoSEQ multiplex PCR, while TCRdb's copy carries only in-frame clones and drops some. The sample has under 200,000 clones; around 94% are singletons. Regarding this clone: Its target is unknown.

In germline, CDR1 is MNHEY, CDR2 SVGAGI. V was clipped by 2 bases and J by 5 bases; unmatched bases: 5. The CDR3 has 14 residues. The origin of this receptor is an adult who received the MenACWY meningococcal vaccine as a control. Material: peripheral blood, obtained 28 days after the second dose of the MenACWY control vaccine. V is TRBV6-5 and J is TRBJ1-1, with 7 bases identical to TRBD1. The CDR3, as DNA: TGTGCCAGCAGTTACGAAGGACAGGCAACTGAAGCTTTCTTT. It is translated as CASSYEGQATEAFF.